These 9 T cell receptor beta chains came from one sample sequenced in a study of T-cell reconstitution after alpha-beta-depleted transplantation in children. During its preparation, the TCRbeta library received unique molecular identifiers. TCRdb used MiXCR to reprocess the PCR reads, holding one entry per CDR3 protein. The data hold approximately 400,000 distinct CDR3 sequences, with approximately 10% observed a single time. Material: PBMCs from the stem cell graft donor, obtained from the stem cell graft. All receptors come from a human donor who donated a stem cell graft to a child with acute myeloid leukemia.

This clonotype was counted many times. The chain couples TRBV5-1 to TRBJ1-2; 10 bases match TRBD1. Germline V gene sequence: CDR1 SGHRS, CDR2 YFSETQ. The CDR3 is 14 residues long. After removal of 4 bases from V and 2 bases from J, the junction contained 2 bases not matched to a gene. The DNA for the CDR3 is TGCGCCAGCAGCCCGGGACAGGGGAACTATGGCTACACCTTC. Its translation: CASSPGQGNYGYTF.

The genes are TRBV20-1 and TRBJ2-2; 8 nucleotides align to TRBD2. The germline gives CDR1 DFQATT, CDR2 SNEGSKA (reference sequence). The CDR3 extends over 15 amino acids. The V segment lost 0 bases and the J segment 6 bases; nucleotides outside the gene matches: 6. DNA for the CDR3: TGCAGTGCTAGAGATACCGGGAGGGCCTCCGGGGAGCTGTTTTTT. It specifies CSARDTGRASGELFF.

The V gene is TRBV7-9, the J gene TRBJ2-3; D uncertain. CDR3 length equals 15 residues. The V and J ends lost 1 base and 7 bases respectively, with 15 bases between them. Per germline, CDR1 SEHNR and CDR2 FQNEAQ (reference sequence). The CDR3 DNA sequence: TGTGCCAGCAGCTTAGGACACCAACTGGGAAATACGCAGTATTTT. It translates to CASSLGHQLGNTQYF.

This clonotype appeared a few times. The chain joins TRBV14 to TRBJ2-5; D is unresolved. V lost 5 bases, J lost 2 bases, and 9 bases lay in between. The germline gives CDR1 SGHDN, CDR2 FVKESK. The CDR3 runs 13 residues. CDR3 sequence reads: CASSNIAQETQYF. CDR3 DNA sequence: TGTGCCAGCAGCAACATCGCTCAAGAGACCCAGTACTTC.

This clonotype was counted between two and nine times. V gene TRBV7-3 combines with J gene TRBJ2-1; 9 nucleotides match TRBD2. Germline-derived CDR1 and CDR2 are SGHTA and FQGTGA. CDR3 length: 15 amino acids. Trimming removed 2 bases from V and 9 bases from J; junction bases left unmatched: 8. CDR3 region: CASSLSGGGESEQFF. The CDR3 DNA is TGTGCCAGCAGCTTATCAGGCGGGGGGGAGTCTGAGCAGTTCTTC.

Notes on this clonotype: The junction departs from the called germline gene at one end, perhaps through a read error. The gene calls are TRBV5-8 and TRBJ1-1, with no clear D. The CDR3 runs 14 residues. The germline gives CDR1 SGHTS, CDR2 YDEGEE. The CDR3 DNA reads TGTGCCACCAGCTTGGGTGCCGTCCGGACTGAAGCTTTCTTT. Translated: CATSLGAVRTEAFF.

This clonotype has more than one count but fewer than ten. The J gene is TRBJ1-5, the V gene TRBV6-5; 7 bases are shared with TRBD1. Germline CDR1 MNHEY, CDR2 SVGAGI. The J segment lost 3 bases and the V segment lost 8 bases, leaving 4 bases of the junction unmatched. The CDR3 consists of 13 residues. CDR3 residues: CASRDSHNQPQHF. In nucleotides, the CDR3 is TGTGCCAGCCGGGACAGCCACAATCAGCCCCAGCATTTT.

For this clonotype: Lacking the conserved final phenylalanine or tryptophan, this CDR3 likely reflects a read error. The chain recombines TRBV3-1 with TRBJ2-5, with 9 bases lining up with TRBD2. CDR1 is LGHDT, CDR2 YNNKEL, per germline (reference sequence). The V gene end was trimmed by 3 bases and the J gene end by 2 bases; junction bases not matched to a gene: 1. CDR3 size: 14 residues. The CDR3 sequence is CASSQAGGQETQYL. CDR3 bases: TGTGCCAGCAGCCAGGCGGGGGGGCAAGAGACCCAGTACTTG.

Only a few counts were recorded for this clonotype. This chain links TRBV12-3 or TRBV12-4 with TRBJ2-1; 7 bases agree with TRBD2. The trim removed 7 bases at V and 1 base at J, leaving 10 bases unmatched. The CDR3 loop spans 16 amino acids. The CDR3 sequence is CASIASGPASYNEQFF. As DNA, the CDR3 is TGTGCCAGCATTGCTAGCGGCCCAGCTTCCTACAATGAGCAGTTCTTC.